Sequencing of this T cell receptor beta chain was carried out in a study of shared clonotypes between healthy human individuals. Measured with immunoSEQ multiplex PCR; TCRdb has only the in-frame clones, and not every one. This table holds under 600,000 clones, over 60% found once. Only Caucasian adults living in Nashville, Tennessee served as donors. The TCR comes from a woman in her thirties or forties in good health. Some clones in this sample may be carry-over from other donors' samples. The source material was PBMCs.

CDR3 loop: CSVDVGEKLFF. The CDR3 nucleotides are TGCAGCGTTGATGTGGGGGAAAAACTGTTTTTT. This chain uses TRBV29-1 with TRBJ1-4, with unresolved D. With 3 bases removed from V and 8 bases from J, the gap between germline ends came to 7 bases. CDR1 and CDR2 from the germline V gene are SQVTM and ANQGSEA. The length of the CDR3 is 11 residues.